What follows is one T cell receptor beta chain and its context. Its matching antigen is unknown. Germline V gene sequence: CDR1 GTSNPN, CDR2 SVGIG (reference sequence). The CDR3 length is 13 residues. The trim removed 8 bases at V and 3 bases at J, leaving 7 bases unmatched. These data are taken from a study of STAT5B mutations in CD4+ large granular lymphocyte leukemia. Findings and caveats of the study: Without putative leukemic clones, patient CD4-sorted repertoires remained more clonal than healthy CD4+ repertoires. Main leukemic clonotypes were patient-specific, but 25% appeared at low frequency elsewhere.

Original methodology: Lowest detectable productive clonotype frequency was 2.59 x 10-5. The repertoire was sequenced with immunoSEQ multiplex PCR; TCRdb's copy has only in-frame clones and lacks some. That table is the source of V, J and clone size, and D and trimming were worked out from the DNA. Of roughly 40,000 clones in the sample, around 86% were seen once. The V call is TRBV30, the J call TRBJ2-7, with 10 positions matching TRBD2. The specimen was CD4+ T cells from blood buffy coats. This TCR was sampled from a human donor in good health. CDR3 sequence (DNA): TGTGCCGCCCAGCGGGGGGGCCTCTACGAGCAGTACTTC. As protein: CAAQRGGLYEQYF.